This T cell receptor (beta chain) was retrieved from a study of beta chain features in type 1 diabetes. Regarding the study as a whole: In patients and controls equally, PCR might favor templates that are shorter. Still unanswered here is whether HLA type influences TCRB rearrangement.

Trimming shortened V by 4 bases and J by 0 bases, and 9 bases separated the two germline ends. The germline CDR1 and CDR2 sequences are MNHEY and SVGAGI. The CDR3 covers 14 residues. Expressed TCRB transcripts got sequenced, as all isolated RNA was reverse transcribed. Produced via immunoSEQ multiplex PCR; TCRdb's table is partial and in-frame only. This table holds 140,000 to 150,000 clones, around 51% found once. Remarks on this clone: Its antigen remains unidentified.

The specimen was Tregs from blood. J is TRBJ1-1 and V is TRBV6-5; D gene ambiguous. This receptor was identified in a young man in good health. CDR3 nucleotide sequence: TGTGCCAGCAGTTTAGGACTCATGAACACTGAAGCTTTCTTT. Translating it yields CASSLGLMNTEAFF.